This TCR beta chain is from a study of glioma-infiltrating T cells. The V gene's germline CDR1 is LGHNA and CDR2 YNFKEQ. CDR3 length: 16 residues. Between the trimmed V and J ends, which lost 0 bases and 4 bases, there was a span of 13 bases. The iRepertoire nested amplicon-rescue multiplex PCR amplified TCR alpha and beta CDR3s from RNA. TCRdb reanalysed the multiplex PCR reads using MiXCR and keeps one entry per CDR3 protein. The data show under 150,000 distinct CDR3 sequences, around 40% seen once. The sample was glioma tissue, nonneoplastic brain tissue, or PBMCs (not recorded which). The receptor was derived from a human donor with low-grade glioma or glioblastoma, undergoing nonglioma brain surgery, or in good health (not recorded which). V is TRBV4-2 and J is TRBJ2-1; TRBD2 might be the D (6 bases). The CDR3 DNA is TGTGCCAGCAGCCAAGATCTCCGACTAGAGTACAATGAGCAGTTCTTC. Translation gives CASSQDLRLEYNEQFF.